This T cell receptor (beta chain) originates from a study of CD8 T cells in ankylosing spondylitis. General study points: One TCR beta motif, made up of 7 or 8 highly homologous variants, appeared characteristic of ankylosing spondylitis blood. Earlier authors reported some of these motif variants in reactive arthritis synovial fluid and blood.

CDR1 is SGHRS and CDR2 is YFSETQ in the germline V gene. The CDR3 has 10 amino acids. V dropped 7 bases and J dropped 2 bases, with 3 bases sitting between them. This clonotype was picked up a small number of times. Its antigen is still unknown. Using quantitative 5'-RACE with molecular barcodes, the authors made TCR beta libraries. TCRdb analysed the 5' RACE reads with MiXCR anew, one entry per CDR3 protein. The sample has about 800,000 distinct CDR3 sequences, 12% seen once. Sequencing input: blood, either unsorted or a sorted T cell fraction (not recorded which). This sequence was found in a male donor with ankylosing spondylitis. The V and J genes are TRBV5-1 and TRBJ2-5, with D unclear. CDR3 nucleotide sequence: TGCGCCAGCCGGCAAGAGACCCAGTACTTC. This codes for CASRQETQYF.